Listed here are 5 T cell receptor beta chains from one sample, sequenced in a study of T cell responses to AZD1222 COVID-19 vaccine. The method was immunoSEQ multiplex PCR; TCRdb's version includes in-frame clones alone and lacks a portion of them. The table lists some 180,000 clones, over 85% of them singletons. Sequenced here: peripheral blood, sampled on day 0 of AZD1222 vaccination. These receptors were collected from an adult in good health.

J is TRBJ1-5 and V is TRBV30; 9 bases align to TRBD1. Germline assignment: CDR1 GTSNPN and CDR2 SVGIG (reference sequence). The CDR3 has 15 amino acids. V shed 0 bases, J shed 5 bases, and the junction held 5 bases outside the gene matches. CDR3 in DNA: TGTGCCTGGAGTGTAATGGGACAGGGATATCAGCCCCAGCATTTT. This sequence encodes CAWSVMGQGYQPQHF.

The rearrangement joins TRBV6-1 to TRBJ1-5; 7 bases line up with TRBD1. V dropped 5 bases and J dropped 3; count of bases not matched to a gene: 7. The CDR3 has 15 amino acids. The germline gives CDR1 MNHNS, CDR2 SASEGT. The CDR3 sequence is CASSSLTGINQPQHF. The CDR3 DNA follows: TGTGCCAGCAGTTCCTTGACAGGGATCAATCAGCCCCAGCATTTT.

The chain recombines TRBV12-3 or TRBV12-4 with TRBJ1-2; unclear D gene. Trimming shortened V by 3 bases and J by 0 bases, and 5 bases separated the two germline ends. The CDR3 is 13 amino acids. CDR3 loop: CASSLTANYGYTF. The CDR3 DNA sequence: TGTGCCAGCAGTTTGACTGCTAACTATGGCTACACCTTC.

The gene calls are TRBV6-5 and TRBJ1-4; a weak D match, TRBD1 (6 bases). Germline CDR1 reads MNHEY; CDR2 reads SVGAGI. CDR3 length: 15 amino acids. Trimming took 5 bases from V and 4 from J, leaving 14 bases between them. The CDR3: CASSRRQVNNEKLFF. The CDR3 DNA is TGTGCCAGCAGTCGCAGACAGGTTAATAATGAAAAACTGTTTTTT.

The genes are TRBV18 and TRBJ1-1, with a possible D match to TRBD1 (6 bases). The germline V gene encodes CDR1 KGHSH and CDR2 LQKENI. Trimming left V 3 bases short and J 5 bases short, with 16 bases between. This CDR3 is built from 15 residues. Here the CDR3 DNA reads TGTGCCAGCTCACCCAGTCGGGGGGCGAGGACTGAAGCTTTCTTT. Translation: CASSPSRGARTEAFF.